This is a list of T cell receptor beta chains from one sample in a study of low-dose radiotherapy and immunotherapy resistance in tumors. TCRdb redid the calling of the reads with MiXCR, one entry per CDR3 protein. The sample consists of 65,000 to 95,000 distinct CDR3 sequences, about 17% of them appearing once. Sample: PBMCs, taken after low-dose radiotherapy plus immunotherapy. The source of these receptors is a male donor with prostate cancer. CDR3s leave out the opening cysteine and the closing phenylalanine or tryptophan. D genes are given only for firm matches.

>TRBD1|TRBJ2-5|TRBV5-1
ASSDRGREETQY
>TRBD2|TRBJ2-7|TRBV20-1
SARPLAGGGYEQY
>NA|TRBJ2-3|TRBV7-7
ASSLAQGDTQY
>NA|TRBJ2-5|TRBV7-2
ASSLASVLSGKTQY
>TRBD2|TRBJ2-5|TRBV7-2
ASSFSGSWQETQY
>NA|TRBJ1-1|TRBV28
ASSSSATGNTEAF
>NA|TRBJ2-5|TRBV5-1
ASSLNRVSQETQY
>NA|TRBJ1-5|TRBV6-5
ASTPGVNSNQPQH
>TRBD2|TRBJ2-7|TRBV27
ASSSASGSYEQY
>NA|TRBJ2-7|TRBV11-2
ASSPTLYEQY
>TRBD2|TRBJ2-3|TRBV28
ASSSPGLASDTQY
>TRBD2|TRBJ2-2|TRBV7-3
ASSFTSDVATGELF
>TRBD2|TRBJ2-3|TRBV29-1
SVRAGDADTQY
>NA|TRBJ2-7|TRBV7-9
ASSPRARASYEQY
>TRBD2|TRBJ2-1|TRBV10-3
AISEASGSLNEQF
>NA|TRBJ2-5|TRBV10-3
AISESTVETQY
>TRBD2|TRBJ2-7|TRBV20-1
SASGRPEGEQY
>NA|TRBJ1-1|TRBV29-1
SVRRNTEAF
>NA|TRBJ1-5|TRBV28
ASSLPRVANQPQH
>TRBD1|TRBJ2-2|TRBV5-4
ASSLAGTADSGELF
>NA|TRBJ1-1|TRBV11-2
ASSLGGGRKNTEAF
>NA|TRBJ2-6|TRBV9
ASSPDKDLSSGANVLT